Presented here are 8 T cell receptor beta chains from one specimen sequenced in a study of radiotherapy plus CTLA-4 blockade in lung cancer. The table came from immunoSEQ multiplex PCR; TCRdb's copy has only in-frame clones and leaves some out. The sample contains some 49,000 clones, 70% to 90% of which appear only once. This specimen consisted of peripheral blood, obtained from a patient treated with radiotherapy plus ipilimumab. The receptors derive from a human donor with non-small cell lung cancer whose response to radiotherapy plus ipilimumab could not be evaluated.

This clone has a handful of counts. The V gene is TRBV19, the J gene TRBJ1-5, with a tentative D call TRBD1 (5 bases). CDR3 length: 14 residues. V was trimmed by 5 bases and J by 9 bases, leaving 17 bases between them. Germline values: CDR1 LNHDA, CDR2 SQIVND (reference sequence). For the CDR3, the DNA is TGTGCCAGTAGTCCCGAGACAGCTCGAGGGCCCCAGCATTTT. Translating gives CASSPETARGPQHF.

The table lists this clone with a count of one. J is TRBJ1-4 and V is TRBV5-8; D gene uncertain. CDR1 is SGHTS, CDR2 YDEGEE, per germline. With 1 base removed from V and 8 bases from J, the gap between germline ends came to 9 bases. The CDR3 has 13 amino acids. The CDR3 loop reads CASSLLTGEKLFF. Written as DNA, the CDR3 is TGTGCCAGCAGCTTGTTGACTGGCGAAAAACTGTTTTTT.

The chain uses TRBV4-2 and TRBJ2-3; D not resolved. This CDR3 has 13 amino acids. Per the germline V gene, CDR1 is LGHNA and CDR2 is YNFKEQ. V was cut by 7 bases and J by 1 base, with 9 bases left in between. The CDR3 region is CASKHIRTDTQYF. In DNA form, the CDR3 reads TGTGCCAGCAAACATATACGCACAGATACGCAGTATTTT.

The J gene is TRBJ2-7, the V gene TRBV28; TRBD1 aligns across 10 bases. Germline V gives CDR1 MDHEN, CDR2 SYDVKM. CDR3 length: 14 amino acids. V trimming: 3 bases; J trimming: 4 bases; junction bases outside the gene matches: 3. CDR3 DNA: TGTGCCAGCAGTTTGGGGACAGGGGTGTACGAGCAGTACTTC. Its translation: CASSLGTGVYEQYF.

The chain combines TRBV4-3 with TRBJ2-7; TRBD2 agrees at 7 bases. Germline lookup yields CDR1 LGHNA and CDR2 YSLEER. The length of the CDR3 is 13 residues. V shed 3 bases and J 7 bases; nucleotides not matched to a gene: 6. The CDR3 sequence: CASSQTGTTEQYF. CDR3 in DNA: TGCGCCAGCAGCCAGACCGGGACTACTGAGCAGTACTTC.

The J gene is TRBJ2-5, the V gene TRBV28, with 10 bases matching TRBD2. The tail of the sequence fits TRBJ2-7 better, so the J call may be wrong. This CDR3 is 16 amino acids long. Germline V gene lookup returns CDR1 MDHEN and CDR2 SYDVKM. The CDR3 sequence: CASQGVLAGDLYEQYF. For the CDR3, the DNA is TGTGCCTCCCAAGGGGTCCTAGCGGGAGACTTATACGAGCAGTACTTC.

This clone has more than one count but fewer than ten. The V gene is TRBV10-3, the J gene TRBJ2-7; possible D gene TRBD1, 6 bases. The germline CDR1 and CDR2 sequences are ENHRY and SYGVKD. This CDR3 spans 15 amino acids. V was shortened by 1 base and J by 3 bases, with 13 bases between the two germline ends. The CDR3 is CAISEWDTQGYEQYF. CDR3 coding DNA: TGTGCCATCAGTGAGTGGGACACTCAAGGCTACGAGCAGTACTTC.

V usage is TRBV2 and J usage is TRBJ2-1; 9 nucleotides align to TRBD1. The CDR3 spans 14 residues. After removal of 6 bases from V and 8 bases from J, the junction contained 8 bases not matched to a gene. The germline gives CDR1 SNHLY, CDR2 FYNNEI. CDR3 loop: CASRAGTGIYEQFF. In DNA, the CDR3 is TGTGCCAGCAGAGCCGGGACAGGGATCTATGAGCAGTTCTTC. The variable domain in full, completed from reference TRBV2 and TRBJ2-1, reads EPEVTQTPSHQVTQMGQEVILRCVPISNHLYFYWYRQILGQKVEFLVSFYNNEISEKSEIFDDQFSVERPDGSNFTLKIRSTKLEDSAMYFCASRAGTGIYEQFFGPGTRLTVL.